One sample yielded the 28 T cell receptor delta chains listed below, sequenced in a study of gamma-delta T cells after stem cell transplantation. TCRdb repeated clone calling on the RT-PCR reads with CATT. The sample consists of about 1,700 delta-chain clones, 35% to 50% of them appearing once. The sequenced material came from gamma-delta T cells. These receptors came from a human donor. It is not recorded whose cells these are; they may come from a transplant donor.

This clone was counted between two and nine times. The chain combines TRDV1 with TRDJ1; 11 bases match TRDD3. The CDR3 has 23 residues. In germline, CDR1 is TSWWSYY, CDR2 QGS. After removal of 1 base from V and 2 bases from J, the junction contained 24 bases not matched to a gene. The CDR3 DNA follows: TGTGCTCTTGGGGAACCCACCCCCCTCGGAGGTACTCTGGGGGATACAAGTACCGATAAACTCATCTTT. This sequence encodes CALGEPTPLGGTLGDTSTDKLIF.

With respect to this clone: This may stem from a read error, because a much larger clone lies one nucleotide away. The V gene is TRDV2, the J gene TRDJ1, with D possibly TRDD3 on 5 matching bases. Between the trimmed V and J ends, which lost 3 bases and 1 base, there was a span of 8 bases. The length of the CDR3 is 13 residues. The germline gives CDR1 GEAIGNYY, CDR2 EKD. CDR3 region: CACDAWATDKLIF. CDR3 in DNA: TGTGCCTGTGACGCCTGGGCCACCGATAAACTCATCTTT.

The genes are TRDV2 and TRDJ1, with 7 bases aligning to TRDD3. The CDR3 totals 21 residues. CDR1 is GEAIGNYY and CDR2 is EKD in the germline V gene. The V gene end was trimmed by 3 bases and the J gene end by 3 bases; junction bases not matched to a gene: 27. The CDR3 DNA sequence: TGTGCCTGTGACTATCTCTCGGAGGAGCTGGGGGGGCTACGAGTTGCCGATAAACTCATCTTT. Its protein is CACDYLSEELGGLRVADKLIF.

This clone is a singleton in its sample. V gene TRDV2 combines with J gene TRDJ1; D is uncertain. With 3 bases removed from V and 1 base from J, the gap between germline ends came to 26 bases. Germline CDR1 and CDR2: GEAIGNYY and EKD. The CDR3 contains 19 residues. The CDR3 here is CACDAVLSDSSLSTDKLIF. In nucleotides, the CDR3 is TGTGCCTGTGACGCAGTACTGAGCGATTCGAGTCTGAGCACCGATAAACTCATCTTT.

The chain has TRDV2 and TRDJ3; TRDD3 matches 9 bases. The junction had 5 bases not matched to a gene; V was cut back by 0 bases and J by 0 bases. The germline V gene has CDR1 GEAIGNYY and CDR2 EKD. The CDR3 is 19 amino acids. CDR3 amino acids: CACDTVKLGDSWDTRQMFF. The DNA for the CDR3 is TGTGCCTGTGACACCGTGAAACTGGGGGACTCCTGGGACACCCGACAGATGTTTTTC.

The V and J genes are TRDV2 and TRDJ1; 9 bases line up with TRDD3. J was trimmed by 0 bases and V by 0 bases; bases with no gene match: 10. There are 18 residues in the CDR3. Germline CDR1 GEAIGNYY, CDR2 EKD. In DNA form, the CDR3 reads TGTGCCTGTGACACCATCACTGGGGGAACCCAGTACACCGATAAACTCATCTTT. This codes for CACDTITGGTQYTDKLIF.

This clone was found a few times. The DNA of the CDR3 is TGTGCCTGTGACACCATAGGGCCACTGGGGGATACGAGAACCGATAAACTCATCTTT. Protein product: CACDTIGPLGDTRTDKLIF. The gene calls are TRDV2 and TRDJ1, with 13 bases that match TRDD3. The V gene's germline CDR1 is GEAIGNYY and CDR2 EKD. Trimming cost V 0 bases and J 2 bases; bases outside gene matches: 11. The CDR3 covers 19 residues.

This clone was counted between two and nine times. The J gene is TRDJ1, the V gene TRDV2; D perhaps matches TRDD3 (6 bases). V lost 3 bases and J lost 2, with 12 bases in between. This CDR3 spans 14 amino acids. Germline CDR1 is GEAIGNYY and CDR2 is EKD. CDR3 DNA: TGTGCCTGTGACCCGATGGGGGGGACCGATAAACTCATCTTT. Encoded protein: CACDPMGGTDKLIF.

Turning to this clone: It differs at one base from a far larger clone, so likely a read error. This chain connects TRDV2 to TRDJ1; 10 bases match TRDD3. The CDR3 has 17 residues. The ends lost 2 bases at V and 1 base at J; junction bases unmatched: 9. The germline gives CDR1 GEAIGNYY, CDR2 EKD. For the CDR3, the DNA is TGTGCCTGTGACAAACTGGGGGATTCGGGTCTCACCGATAAACTCATCTTT. Amino acids: CACDKLGDSGLTDKLIF.

This clone was counted a few times. The rearrangement uses TRDV2 and TRDJ1; 9 bases agree with TRDD3. V was clipped by 0 bases and J by 5 bases; unmatched bases: 12. Germline V gene data show CDR1 as GEAIGNYY and CDR2 as EKD. The CDR3 runs to 17 residues. CDR3 protein: CACDTVEAGGSVDKLIF. CDR3 DNA: TGTGCCTGTGACACCGTGGAGGCTGGGGGATCGGTAGATAAACTCATCTTT.

This clone showed up just a few times. The likely explanation is a read error, given a far larger clone one base away. This sample includes further DNA sequences coding for the same CDR3. The rearrangement uses TRDV2 and TRDJ3, with 7 bases that match TRDD3. Germline V gives CDR1 GEAIGNYY, CDR2 EKD. The CDR3 is 25 amino acids. CDR3 loop: CACDTVSGWGTPLRLSSWDTRQMFF. The CDR3, as DNA: TGTGCCTGTGACACCGTGAGTGGATGGGGGACCCCGCTTCGTTTATCGTCCTGGGACACCCGGCAGATGTTTTTC.

DNA for the CDR3: TGTGCTCTTGTTCCTATTTCGAGTACTGATCCGAGTAACACCGATAAACTCATCTTT. Encoded protein: CALVPISSTDPSNTDKLIF. V and J are TRDV1 and TRDJ1, with a tentative D call TRDD2 (6 bases). From germline, CDR1 is TSWWSYY and CDR2 QGS. The CDR3 consists of 19 residues. Trimming shortened V by 7 bases and J by 0 bases, and 27 bases separated the two germline ends.

The CDR3 DNA reads TGTGCCTGTGACCCCTTACGGACTGGGGGACGCACCGATAAACTCATCTTT. It codes for CACDPLRTGGRTDKLIF. This chain joins TRDV2 and TRDJ1; 9 bases map to TRDD3. The CDR3 totals 17 residues. The germline V gene has CDR1 GEAIGNYY and CDR2 EKD. The V and J ends lost 3 bases and 1 base, in that order; junction bases with no gene match: 11.

Regarding this clone: This clone may be a read error of a much larger clone one base away. The identical CDR3 is also encoded by other nucleotide sequences in the sample. The V call is TRDV1, the J call TRDJ1; 10 bases match TRDD3. CDR1 and CDR2 (germline): TSWWSYY, QGS. The CDR3 is made up of 21 amino acids. This chain's CDR3 is CALGELVLSWGIKLYTDKLIF. The CDR3 region has the DNA TGTGCCCTTGGGGAACTAGTCCTCAGCTGGGGGATAAAGCTGTACACCGATAAACTCATCTTT.

Regarding this clone: One base separates it from a far larger clone, so it is likely a read error. The chain carries TRDV2 and TRDJ1; possible D gene TRDD3, 5 bases. Germline-derived CDR1 and CDR2 are GEAIGNYY and EKD. The CDR3 runs 14 residues. The DNA for the CDR3 is TGTGCCTGTGACACAGTACTGGCTACCGATAAACGCATCTTT. It codes for CACDTVLATDKRIF.

This clone is judged medium-sized. The rearrangement links TRDV2 to TRDJ1; TRDD3 matches 11 bases. Germline lookup yields CDR1 GEAIGNYY and CDR2 EKD. The V and J ends lost 4 bases and 0 bases, in that order; junction bases with no gene match: 12. This CDR3 comprises 18 residues. The DNA for the CDR3 is TGTGCCTGTGATCTACTGGGGGATAAAGGACCGTACACCGATAAACTCATCTTT. This gives the protein CACDLLGDKGPYTDKLIF.

By proportion, this clone is medium-sized. The rearrangement joins TRDV1 to TRDJ1; 7 bases match TRDD3. Trimming took 0 bases from V and 0 from J; bases not matched to a gene: 16. CDR3 size: 20 residues. The germline V gene has CDR1 TSWWSYY and CDR2 QGS. The CDR3 loop is CALGELSARPWGPYTDKLIF. In DNA, the CDR3 is TGTGCTCTTGGGGAACTCTCTGCTCGTCCCTGGGGGCCCTACACCGATAAACTCATCTTT.

This clone was recorded a few times. The rearrangement uses TRDV2 and TRDJ1; 10 nucleotides align to TRDD3. The CDR3 consists of 19 residues. Germline CDR1 GEAIGNYY, CDR2 EKD. V was pared by 3 bases and J by 1 base, with 16 bases of the junction left unmatched. The CDR3 nucleotides read TGTGCCTGTGACTCGTTATATCTGGGGGATATAATTTCCACCGATAAACTCATCTTT. This codes for CACDSLYLGDIISTDKLIF.

This clone was recorded a few times. V gene TRDV3 combines with J gene TRDJ1; TRDD3 aligns across 9 bases. The CDR3 consists of 16 residues. Germline V gene sequence: CDR1 TVYSNPD, CDR2 GDNSRS (reference sequence). J was trimmed by 0 bases and V by 2 bases; bases with no gene match: 10. The CDR3 loop is CAFPPYWGTYTDKLIF. In nucleotides, the CDR3 is TGTGCCTTTCCCCCGTACTGGGGGACATACACCGATAAACTCATCTTT.

About this clone: One end of the junction is discordant with germline, which a read error may explain. The gene calls are TRDV2 and TRDJ1, with D perhaps matching TRDD3 (5 bases). This CDR3 has 15 amino acids. Germline V lookup: CDR1 GEAIGNYY, CDR2 EKD. The CDR3 nucleotides are TGTGCCTGTATAAATTTACTGGCGAACCGCGATAACCTCATCTTT. It yields the protein CACINLLANRDNLIF.

The chain is built from TRDV2 and TRDJ1, with D uncertain. In germline, CDR1 is GEAIGNYY, CDR2 EKD. There are 14 residues in the CDR3. Trimming took off 0 bases at V and 8 bases at J, with 15 bases between the two ends. This CDR3 reads CACDTVGPHEKLIF. In DNA, the CDR3 is TGTGCCTGTGACACCGTGGGCCCACACGAGAAACTCATCTTT.

The sample holds one count of this clone. A far larger clone is off by one base, so a read error is likely. J is TRDJ1 and V is TRDV1; TRDD3 agrees at 10 bases. Germline lookup yields CDR1 TSWWSYY and CDR2 QGS. This CDR3 spans 18 amino acids. The ends lost 1 base at V and 8 bases at J; junction bases unmatched: 16. The CDR3 nucleotides read TGTGCTCTTGGGGAACCAGGCCTCTGTACTGGGGGATGTGGGAAACTCATCTTT. It is translated as CALGEPGLCTGGCGKLIF.

About this clone: One end of the junction does not line up with germline, which may come from a read error. CDR3 in DNA: TGTGCCTGTGACACCGTGCGTACTGGGGGATACGCTGTTTCAACCGATACACTCATCTTT. Translated: CACDTVRTGGYAVSTDTLIF. The chain is built from TRDV2 and TRDJ1; 13 positions match TRDD3. The germline gives CDR1 GEAIGNYY, CDR2 EKD. The CDR3 covers 20 residues.

The chain uses TRDV1 and TRDJ2; TRDD3 aligns across 11 bases. The CDR3 sequence is 23 residues long. CDR1 is TSWWSYY and CDR2 is QGS in the germline V gene. J lost 6 bases, V lost 2 bases, and 26 bases had no gene match. The CDR3 DNA sequence: TGTGCTCTTGGGGAAGTCGATGGTTTCCTACTCCTTTACTGGGGGATAAATCCAGCACAACTCTTCTTT. Its protein is CALGEVDGFLLLYWGINPAQLFF.

This clone occurred once. The rearrangement joins TRDV2 to TRDJ1; TRDD3 matches at 9 bases. Germline CDR1 is GEAIGNYY and CDR2 is EKD. This CDR3 spans 17 amino acids. Losses at the gene ends were 1 base for V and 4 bases for J; bases not matched to a gene: 12. In DNA form, the CDR3 reads TGTGCCTGTGACACTCTGGGGGATTCCGGATTTCGCGATAAACTCATCTTT. This codes for CACDTLGDSGFRDKLIF.

V usage is TRDV2 and J usage is TRDJ1, with 7 bases aligning to TRDD3. Germline V gives CDR1 GEAIGNYY, CDR2 EKD. The CDR3 runs to 14 residues. V gave up 0 bases and J gave up 3 bases; unmatched junction bases: 3. Here the CDR3 reads CACDTVGESDKLIF. The CDR3 DNA follows: TGTGCCTGTGACACCGTGGGGGAATCCGATAAACTCATCTTT.

The V call is TRDV2, the J call TRDJ1, with D maybe TRDD3 (6 bases). The CDR3 sequence is 14 residues long. Germline V CDR1 and CDR2: GEAIGNYY, EKD. Trimming cost V 0 bases and J 4 bases, with 11 bases left between them. In DNA form, the CDR3 reads TGTGCCTGTGACACCGTACTGGGCAACGATAAACTCATCTTT. As protein: CACDTVLGNDKLIF.

Regarding this clone: Only one base separates this from a far larger clonotype, so it likely reflects a read error. CDR3 nucleotide sequence: TGTGCCTTTGAGACCCCTATACCCCACGCCGATAAACTCATCTTT. Its translation is CAFETPIPHADKLIF. The V gene is TRDV3, the J gene TRDJ1, with no clear D. The CDR3 totals 15 residues. Germline V gene lookup returns CDR1 TVYSNPD and CDR2 GDNSRS (reference sequence). V gave up 2 bases and J gave up 3 bases, with 19 bases separating them.